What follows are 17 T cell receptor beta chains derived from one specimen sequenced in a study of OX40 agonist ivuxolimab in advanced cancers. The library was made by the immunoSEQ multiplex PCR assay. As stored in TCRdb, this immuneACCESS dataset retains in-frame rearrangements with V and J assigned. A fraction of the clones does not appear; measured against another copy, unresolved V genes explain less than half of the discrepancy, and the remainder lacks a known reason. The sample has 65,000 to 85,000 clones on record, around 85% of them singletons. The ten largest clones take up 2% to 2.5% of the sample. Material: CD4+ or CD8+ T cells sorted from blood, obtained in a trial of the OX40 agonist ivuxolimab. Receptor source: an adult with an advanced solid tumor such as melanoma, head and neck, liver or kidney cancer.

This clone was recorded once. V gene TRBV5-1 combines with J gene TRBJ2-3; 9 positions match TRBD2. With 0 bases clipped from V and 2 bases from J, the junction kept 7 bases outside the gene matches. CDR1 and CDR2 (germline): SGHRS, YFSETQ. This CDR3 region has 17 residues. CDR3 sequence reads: CASSLVASGDLTDTQYF. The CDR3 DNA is TGCGCCAGCAGCTTGGTGGCTAGCGGGGACCTCACAGATACGCAGTATTTT.

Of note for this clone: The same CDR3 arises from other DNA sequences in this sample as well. The CDR3 nucleotides read TGTGCCAGCAGCCCGGACAGGGACTATGGCTACACCTTC. It yields the protein CASSPDRDYGYTF. This chain links TRBV5-4 with TRBJ1-2; 8 bases map to TRBD1. Unmatched junction bases numbered 2, after V lost 4 bases and J lost 3 bases. The CDR3 sequence is 13 residues long. The germline CDR1 and CDR2 sequences are SGHNT and YYREEE (reference sequence).

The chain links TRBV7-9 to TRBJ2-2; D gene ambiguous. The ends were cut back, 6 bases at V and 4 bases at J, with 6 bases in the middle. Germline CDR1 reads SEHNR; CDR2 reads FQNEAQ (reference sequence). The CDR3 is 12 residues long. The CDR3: CASSIFTGELFF. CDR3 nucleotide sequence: TGTGCCAGCAGTATTTTCACCGGGGAGCTGTTTTTT.

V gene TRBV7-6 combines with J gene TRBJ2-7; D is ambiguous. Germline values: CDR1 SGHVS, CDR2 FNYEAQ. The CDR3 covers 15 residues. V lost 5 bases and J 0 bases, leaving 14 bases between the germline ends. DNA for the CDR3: TGTGCCAGCAGCCGGGTCTCTGGGGACTCCTACGAGCAGTACTTC. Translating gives CASSRVSGDSYEQYF.

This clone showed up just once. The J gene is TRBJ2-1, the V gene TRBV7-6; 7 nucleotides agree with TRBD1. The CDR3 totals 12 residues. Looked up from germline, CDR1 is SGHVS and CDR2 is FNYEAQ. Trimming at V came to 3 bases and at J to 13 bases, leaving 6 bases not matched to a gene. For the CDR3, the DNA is TGTGCCAGCAGCTTCCCGGGACAGTCTCAGTTCTTC. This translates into CASSFPGQSQFF.

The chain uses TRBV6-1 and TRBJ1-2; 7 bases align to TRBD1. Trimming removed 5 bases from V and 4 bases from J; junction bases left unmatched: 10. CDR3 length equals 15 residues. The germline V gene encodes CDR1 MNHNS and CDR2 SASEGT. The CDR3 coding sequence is TGTGCCAGCAGTAGTCAATCCAGGGGGGGCTATGGCTACACCTTC. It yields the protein CASSSQSRGGYGYTF.

The CDR3 protein is CASSELAGGDTQYF. The CDR3 DNA is TGTGCCAGCAGTGAGCTGGCGGGGGGGGATACGCAGTATTTT. The chain has TRBV6-1 and TRBJ2-3; 9 bases agree with TRBD2. CDR1 MNHNS and CDR2 SASEGT come from the germline V gene. V gave up 3 bases and J gave up 6 bases; unmatched junction bases: 4. The CDR3 has 14 amino acids.

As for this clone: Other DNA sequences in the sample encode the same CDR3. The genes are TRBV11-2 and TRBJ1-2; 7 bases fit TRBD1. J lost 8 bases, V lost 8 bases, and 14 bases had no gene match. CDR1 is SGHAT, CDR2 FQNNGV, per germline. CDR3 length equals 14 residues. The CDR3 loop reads CASGSNSGGRGYTF. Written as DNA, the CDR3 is TGTGCCAGCGGAAGCAATTCAGGGGGGCGGGGCTACACCTTC.

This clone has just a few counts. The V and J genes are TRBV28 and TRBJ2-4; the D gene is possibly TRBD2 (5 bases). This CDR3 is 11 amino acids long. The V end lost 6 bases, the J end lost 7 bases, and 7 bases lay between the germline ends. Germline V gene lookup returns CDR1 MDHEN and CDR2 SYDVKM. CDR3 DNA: TGTGCCAGCAGAAGGAGGAACATTCAGTACTTC. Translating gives CASRRRNIQYF.

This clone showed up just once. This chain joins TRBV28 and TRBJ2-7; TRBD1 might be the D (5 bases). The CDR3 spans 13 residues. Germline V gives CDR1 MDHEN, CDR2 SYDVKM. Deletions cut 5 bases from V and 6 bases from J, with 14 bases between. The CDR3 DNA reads TGTGCCAGCAGTCTACGGTGGACAAGCGAGCAGTACTTC. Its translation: CASSLRWTSEQYF. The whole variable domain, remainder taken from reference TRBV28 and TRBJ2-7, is DVKVTQSSRYLVKRTGEKVFLECVQDMDHENMFWYRQDPGLGLRLIYFSYDVKMKEKGDIPEGYSVSREKKERFSLILESASTNQTSMYLCASSLRWTSEQYFGPGTRLTVT.

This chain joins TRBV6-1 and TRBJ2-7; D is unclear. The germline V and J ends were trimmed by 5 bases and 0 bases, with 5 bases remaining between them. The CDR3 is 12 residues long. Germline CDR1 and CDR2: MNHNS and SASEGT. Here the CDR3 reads CASSPSSYEQYF. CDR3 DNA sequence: TGTGCCAGCAGTCCCTCCTCCTACGAGCAGTACTTC.

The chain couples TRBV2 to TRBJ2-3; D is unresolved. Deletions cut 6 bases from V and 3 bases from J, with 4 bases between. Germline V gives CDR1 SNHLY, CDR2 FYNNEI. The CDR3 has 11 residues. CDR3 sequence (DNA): TGTGCCAGCAGCAATACAGATACGCAGTATTTT. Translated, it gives CASSNTDTQYF. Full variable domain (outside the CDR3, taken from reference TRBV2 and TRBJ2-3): EPEVTQTPSHQVTQMGQEVILRCVPISNHLYFYWYRQILGQKVEFLVSFYNNEISEKSEIFDDQFSVERPDGSNFTLKIRSTKLEDSAMYFCASSNTDTQYFGPGTRLTVL.

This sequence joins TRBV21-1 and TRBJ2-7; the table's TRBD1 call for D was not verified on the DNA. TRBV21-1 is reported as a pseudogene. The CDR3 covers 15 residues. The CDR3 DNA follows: TGTGCCAGCAGCAAAGTGTTTGGGACAGCCCGGGGGCAGTACTTC. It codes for CASSKVFGTARGQYF.

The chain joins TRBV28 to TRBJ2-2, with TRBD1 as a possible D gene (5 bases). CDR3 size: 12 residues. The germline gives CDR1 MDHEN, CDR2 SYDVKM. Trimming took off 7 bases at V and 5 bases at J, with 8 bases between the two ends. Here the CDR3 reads CASTRVTGELFF. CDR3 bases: TGTGCCAGCACCAGGGTAACCGGGGAGCTGTTTTTT.

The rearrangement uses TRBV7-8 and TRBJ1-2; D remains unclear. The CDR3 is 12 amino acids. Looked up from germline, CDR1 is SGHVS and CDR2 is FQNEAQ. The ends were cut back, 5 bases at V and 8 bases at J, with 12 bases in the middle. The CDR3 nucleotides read TGTGCCAGCAGCCCGATACGTCGAGGCTACACCTTC. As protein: CASSPIRRGYTF.

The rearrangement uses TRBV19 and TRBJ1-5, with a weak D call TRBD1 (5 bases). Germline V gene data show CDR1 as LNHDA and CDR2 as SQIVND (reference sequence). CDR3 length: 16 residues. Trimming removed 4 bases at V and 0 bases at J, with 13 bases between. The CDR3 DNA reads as TGTGCCAGTAGTAAGATGGGACGGAATAGCAATCAGCCCCAGCATTTT. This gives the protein CASSKMGRNSNQPQHF.

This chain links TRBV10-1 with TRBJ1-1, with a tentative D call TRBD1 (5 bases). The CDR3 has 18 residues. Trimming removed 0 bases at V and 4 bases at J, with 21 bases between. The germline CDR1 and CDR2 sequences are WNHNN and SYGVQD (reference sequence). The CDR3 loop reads CASSESVGRGRGSTEAFF. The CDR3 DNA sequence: TGCGCCAGCAGTGAGTCGGTGGGACGGGGTAGAGGGAGCACTGAAGCTTTCTTT.